This entry lists 29 T cell receptor beta chains sequenced from one sample in a study of T cell responses to AZD1222 COVID-19 vaccine. Repertoires were generated with immunoSEQ multiplex PCR, while TCRdb's copy carries only in-frame clones and drops some. The sample contains about 100,000 clones, roughly 89% of which appear only once. Sample: peripheral blood, taken on day 0 of AZD1222 vaccination. The receptors originated from an adult in good health.

This clone was observed a handful of times. The chain uses TRBV6-1 and TRBJ1-2; 7 bases map to TRBD1. Germline-derived CDR1 and CDR2 are MNHNS and SASEGT. Trimming removed 1 base from V and 4 bases from J; junction bases left unmatched: 3. The CDR3 consists of 14 residues. CDR3 sequence: CASSEEGGRYGYTF. CDR3 DNA: TGTGCCAGCAGTGAAGAAGGGGGCCGCTATGGCTACACCTTC.

This clone was counted once. The rearrangement joins TRBV6-5 to TRBJ2-1; a possible D gene is TRBD2 (6 bases). CDR1 and CDR2 (germline): MNHEY, SVGAGI. There are 16 residues in the CDR3. Deletions cut 0 bases from V and 6 bases from J, with 15 bases between. The CDR3 nucleotides are TGTGCCAGCAGTTACTCGAGGGGACCTAGCGCCAATGAGCAGTTCTTC. Amino acids: CASSYSRGPSANEQFF.

The chain uses TRBV5-1 and TRBJ2-1, with TRBD2 identical over 7 bases. V shed 6 bases and J 3 bases; nucleotides not matched to a gene: 3. CDR1 SGHRS and CDR2 YFSETQ come from the germline V gene. This CDR3 has 13 residues. The CDR3 DNA is TGCGCCAGCAAGTCGGGGGGCTACAATGAGCAGTTCTTC. Its translation: CASKSGGYNEQFF.

The V call is TRBV5-1, the J call TRBJ1-1; perhaps TRBD1 as D (5 bases). CDR1 and CDR2 from the germline V gene are SGHRS and YFSETQ. The V end was cut by 6 bases, the J end by 1 base, with 13 bases between. This CDR3 is 14 amino acids long. CDR3 loop: CASTQGRQNTEAFF. DNA for the CDR3: TGCGCCAGCACCCAGGGACGCCAGAACACTGAAGCTTTCTTT.

The rearrangement uses TRBV7-3 and TRBJ2-2; D might be TRBD2 (5 bases). This CDR3 is built from 15 residues. Per germline, CDR1 SGHTA and CDR2 FQGTGA. V dropped 1 base and J dropped 9 bases, with 15 bases sitting between them. CDR3 residues: CASSLNGWPGRELFF. DNA for the CDR3: TGTGCCAGCAGCTTAAATGGCTGGCCGGGGAGGGAGCTGTTTTTT.

This clone is labeled as medium-sized (0.01 to 0.1%). The chain joins TRBV6-1 to TRBJ1-3; no clear D gene. V shed 2 bases and J shed 1 base, with 12 bases lying between them. Germline loops: CDR1 MNHNS, CDR2 SASEGT. The CDR3 loop spans 16 amino acids. CDR3 in amino acids: CASSESLLGSGNTIYF. The CDR3 DNA is TGTGCCAGCAGTGAATCCTTGTTGGGTTCTGGAAACACCATATATTTT.

The V and J genes are TRBV7-9 and TRBJ1-2; D gene unclear. This CDR3 has 14 amino acids. The germline V gene encodes CDR1 SEHNR and CDR2 FQNEAQ (reference sequence). Trimming removed 5 bases from V and 5 bases from J, with 15 bases in between. This CDR3 reads CASSPPRDPYGYTF. CDR3 nucleotide sequence: TGTGCCAGCAGCCCTCCCAGAGATCCATATGGCTACACCTTC. The full variable domain, completed using reference TRBV7-9 and TRBJ1-2, is DTGVSQNPRHKITKRGQNVTFRCDPISEHNRLYWYRQTLGQGPEFLTYFQNEAQLEKSRLLSDRFSAERPKGSFSTLEIQRTEQGDSAMYLCASSPPRDPYGYTFGSGTRLTVV.

The V gene is TRBV10-3, the J gene TRBJ1-5, with D hard to call. This CDR3 has 14 amino acids. Trimming took 5 bases from V and 7 from J, leaving 15 bases between them. Germline V gene data show CDR1 as ENHRY and CDR2 as SYGVKD. In DNA, the CDR3 is TGTGCCATCAGTCCCGGGCCCGGAGGACAGCCCCAGCATTTT. Encoded protein: CAISPGPGGQPQHF.

The genes are TRBV2 and TRBJ2-5, with unresolved D. The CDR3 covers 15 residues. V gave up 7 bases and J gave up 3 bases, with 18 bases separating them. The germline gives CDR1 SNHLY, CDR2 FYNNEI. CDR3 coding DNA: TGTGCCAGCAAAGTCGGGCTCCCAGGCGAAGAGACCCAGTACTTC. Translation gives CASKVGLPGEETQYF.

J is TRBJ2-6 and V is TRBV13; D unclear. Per the germline V gene, CDR1 is PRHDT and CDR2 is FYEKMQ (reference sequence). This CDR3 has 14 amino acids. V was clipped by 5 bases and J by 3 bases, with 8 bases between them. The DNA of the CDR3 is TGTGCCAGCAGCGTGGTCGGTGGGGCCAACGTCCTGACTTTC. Its protein product is CASSVVGGANVLTF.

The CDR3 sequence is CASSLEGGGGNYGYTF. The CDR3 DNA follows: TGCGCCAGCAGCTTGGAAGGGGGAGGGGGCAACTATGGCTACACCTTC. The chain uses TRBV5-1 and TRBJ1-2; 7 bases map to TRBD1. The J segment lost 2 bases and the V segment lost 0 bases, leaving 7 bases of the junction unmatched. Germline values: CDR1 SGHRS, CDR2 YFSETQ. The CDR3 totals 16 residues.

The chain combines TRBV14 with TRBJ1-1; D possibly corresponds to TRBD1 (6 bases). The CDR3 totals 18 residues. V was shortened by 4 bases and J by 0 bases, with 21 bases between the two germline ends. Per the germline V gene, CDR1 is SGHDN and CDR2 is FVKESK. The CDR3 loop reads CASSPLGGATFMNTEAFF. The CDR3 coding sequence is TGTGCCAGCAGCCCTCTGGGGGGGGCAACCTTCATGAACACTGAAGCTTTCTTT.

This clone came up once. The chain is built from TRBV2 and TRBJ2-1; 13 bases align to TRBD2. This CDR3 is 15 amino acids long. In germline, CDR1 is SNHLY, CDR2 FYNNEI. After removal of 7 bases from V and 4 bases from J, the junction contained 4 bases not matched to a gene. CDR3 nucleotides: TGTGCCAGCACTAGACTAGCGGGGGGTTACAATGAGCAGTTCTTC. It translates to CASTRLAGGYNEQFF.

The genes are TRBV6-6 and TRBJ1-2; 9 bases are shared with TRBD1. V shed 5 bases and J 4 bases; nucleotides not matched to a gene: 8. The CDR3 extends over 15 amino acids. Germline V lookup: CDR1 MNHNY, CDR2 SVGAGI (reference sequence). The CDR3 nucleotides are TGTGCCAGCAGTCCATCACAGGGGGCGGTCTATGGCTACACCTTC. Protein: CASSPSQGAVYGYTF.

This rearrangement joins TRBV14 to TRBJ1-2; the D is unclear. V was pared by 1 base and J by 2 bases, with 8 bases between. The CDR3 contains 14 residues. Germline V gene sequence: CDR1 SGHDN, CDR2 FVKESK. The CDR3 DNA reads TGTGCCAGCAGCCAAGGGGGAGGGAACTATGGCTACACCTTC. This codes for CASSQGGGNYGYTF.

This clone was picked up one time. The rearrangement links TRBV10-3 to TRBJ2-3; 10 bases agree with TRBD2. Germline V gives CDR1 ENHRY, CDR2 SYGVKD. The CDR3 loop spans 14 amino acids. V dropped 8 bases and J dropped 5; count of bases not matched to a gene: 7. Here the CDR3 reads CAIGASGSEDTQYF. The CDR3, as DNA: TGTGCCATCGGGGCTAGCGGGAGTGAAGATACGCAGTATTTT.

This chain joins TRBV5-5 and TRBJ1-2; 10 bases agree with TRBD1. In germline, CDR1 is SGHKS, CDR2 YYEKEE (reference sequence). This CDR3 is 15 amino acids long. V gave up 4 bases and J gave up 4 bases; unmatched junction bases: 7. The CDR3, as DNA: TGTGCCAGCAGCCCCGGGACAGGGGCAACCTATGGCTACACCTTC. Residues: CASSPGTGATYGYTF.

In this sample, this clone turned up a few times. V is TRBV6-1 and J is TRBJ1-4, with 7 bases aligning to TRBD1. There are 14 residues in the CDR3. Germline V gene lookup returns CDR1 MNHNS and CDR2 SASEGT. The ends lost 3 bases at V and 7 bases at J; junction bases unmatched: 5. CDR3 bases: TGTGCCAGCAGTGAGGGACAGCCTTCTGAAAAACTGTTTTTT. Translating gives CASSEGQPSEKLFF.

CDR3 protein: CASSDLGDYGYTF. The CDR3 DNA sequence: TGTGCCAGCAGTGATTTAGGGGACTATGGCTACACCTTC. The chain employs TRBV2 and TRBJ1-2; weak D call: TRBD1 (5 bases). V shed 3 bases and J shed 3 bases, with 8 bases lying between them. The CDR3 has 13 residues. CDR1 SNHLY and CDR2 FYNNEI come from the germline V gene.

This chain links TRBV6-2 or TRBV6-3 with TRBJ1-3, with TRBD1 as a possible D gene (6 bases). V was clipped by 2 bases and J by 4 bases, with 12 bases between them. The germline CDR1 and CDR2 sequences are MNHEY and SVGEGT. The CDR3 has 15 amino acids. In DNA, the CDR3 is TGTGCCAGCAGTTACCCCGGGACACGAGGAAACACCATATATTTT. Its protein is CASSYPGTRGNTIYF.

This clone was picked up one time. The V and J genes are TRBV14 and TRBJ2-5, with a tentative D call TRBD2 (6 bases). Germline CDR1 reads SGHDN; CDR2 reads FVKESK. The CDR3 is made up of 15 amino acids. Trimming removed 4 bases from V and 2 bases from J, with 14 bases in between. The CDR3 nucleotides are TGTGCCAGCAGCCTATCGACTAGGTTTCAAGAGACCCAGTACTTC. This translates into CASSLSTRFQETQYF.

The V call is TRBV3-1 (or the pseudogene TRBV3-2), the J call TRBJ1-2; 10 bases line up with TRBD1. J was trimmed by 12 bases and V by 4 bases; bases with no gene match: 8. CDR1 and CDR2 from the germline V gene are LGHDT and YNNKEL (reference sequence). The CDR3 is 13 amino acids. CDR3 region: CASSPRDRGINTF. The CDR3 region has the DNA TGTGCCAGCAGCCCCCGGGACAGGGGTATAAACACCTTC.

This clone was found once. V gene TRBV5-5 combines with J gene TRBJ1-1; TRBD1 is a possible D gene (6 bases). The ends were cut back, 4 bases at V and 0 bases at J, with 16 bases in the middle. This CDR3 region has 16 residues. Germline V gives CDR1 SGHKS, CDR2 YYEKEE (reference sequence). CDR3 DNA: TGTGCCAGCAGCGCCGTACCGGGACACGTGAACACTGAAGCTTTCTTT. This encodes CASSAVPGHVNTEAFF.

The chain carries TRBV27 and TRBJ1-1, with D unresolved. The CDR3 runs to 13 residues. CDR1 is MNHEY, CDR2 SMNVEV, per germline (reference sequence). Between the trimmed V and J ends, which lost 7 bases and 0 bases, there was a span of 9 bases. The CDR3 reads CASTITLNTEAFF. For the CDR3, the DNA is TGTGCCAGCACGATTACCCTGAACACTGAAGCTTTCTTT.

The V call is TRBV5-4, the J call TRBJ2-5; D is unresolved. The ends were cut back, 2 bases at V and 2 bases at J, with 16 bases in the middle. This CDR3 is built from 16 residues. CDR1 and CDR2 (germline): SGHNT, YYREEE (reference sequence). The CDR3, as DNA: TGTGCCAGCAGCTTTGGGAAGGGTAGATTGCAAGAGACCCAGTACTTC. This gives the protein CASSFGKGRLQETQYF.

The chain recombines TRBV3-1 (or the pseudogene TRBV3-2) with TRBJ1-1; no clear D gene. The germline gives CDR1 LGHDT, CDR2 YNNKEL (reference sequence). The V gene lost 4 bases and the J gene lost 1 base, with 16 bases spanning the gap. The CDR3 runs 16 residues. The CDR3 reads CASSLSDRAPNTEAFF. CDR3 DNA sequence: TGTGCCAGCAGCCTTTCTGACCGGGCCCCGAACACTGAAGCTTTCTTT.

The chain combines TRBV9 with TRBJ1-6, with D possibly being TRBD1 (6 bases). There are 16 residues in the CDR3. Germline V gives CDR1 SGDLS, CDR2 YYNGEE. V shed 4 bases and J shed 7 bases, with 18 bases lying between them. The chain's CDR3 is CASSPERGTNNSPLHF. DNA for the CDR3: TGTGCCAGCAGCCCCGAAAGAGGGACAAACAATTCACCCCTCCACTTT.

The chain recombines TRBV27 with TRBJ2-5; TRBD2 aligns across 10 bases. V was pared by 4 bases and J by 4 bases, with 6 bases of the junction left unmatched. Germline V gene sequence: CDR1 MNHEY, CDR2 SMNVEV (reference sequence). The CDR3 is made up of 15 amino acids. The CDR3 protein is CASSSSGSYGETQYF. Here the CDR3 DNA reads TGTGCCAGCAGTTCTAGCGGGAGTTACGGAGAGACCCAGTACTTC.

The genes are TRBV6-5 and TRBJ2-7; D might be TRBD1 or TRBD2, each matching 5 bases. V gave up 6 bases and J gave up 3 bases, with 12 bases separating them. The CDR3 extends over 13 amino acids. CDR1 MNHEY and CDR2 SVGAGI come from the germline V gene. The DNA for the CDR3 is TGTGCCAGCAGCCCCGGGGCTTTCTACGAGCAGTACTTC. Amino acid sequence: CASSPGAFYEQYF.